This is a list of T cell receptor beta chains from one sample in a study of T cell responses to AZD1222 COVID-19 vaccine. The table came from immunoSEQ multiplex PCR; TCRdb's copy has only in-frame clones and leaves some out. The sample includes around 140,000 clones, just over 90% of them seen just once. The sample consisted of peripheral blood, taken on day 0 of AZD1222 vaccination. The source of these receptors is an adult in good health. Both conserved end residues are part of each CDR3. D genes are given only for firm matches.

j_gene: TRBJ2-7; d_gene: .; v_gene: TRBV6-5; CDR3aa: CASSYSADYYEQYF; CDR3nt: TGTGCCAGCAGTTACTCTGCGGATTACTACGAGCAGTACTTC
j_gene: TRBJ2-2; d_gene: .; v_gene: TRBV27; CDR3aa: CASSLSFRLANTGELFF; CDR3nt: TGTGCCAGCAGTTTATCGTTCCGACTAGCGAACACCGGGGAGCTGTTTTTT
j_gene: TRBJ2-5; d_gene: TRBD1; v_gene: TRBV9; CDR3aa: CASSVVGGEETQYF; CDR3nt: TGTGCCAGCAGCGTAGTAGGGGGCGAAGAGACCCAGTACTTC
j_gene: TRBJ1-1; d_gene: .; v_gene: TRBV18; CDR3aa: CASSPPSVNTEAFF; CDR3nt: TGTGCCAGCTCACCACCATCCGTGAACACTGAAGCTTTCTTT
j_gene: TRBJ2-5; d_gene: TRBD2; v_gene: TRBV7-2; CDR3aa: CASSLGGAGETQYF; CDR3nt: TGTGCCAGCAGCCTCGGGGGGGCCGGGGAGACCCAGTACTTC
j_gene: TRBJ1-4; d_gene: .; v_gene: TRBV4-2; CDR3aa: CASSQVEGEKLFF; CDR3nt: TGTGCCAGCAGCCAAGTCGAGGGAGAAAAACTGTTTTTT
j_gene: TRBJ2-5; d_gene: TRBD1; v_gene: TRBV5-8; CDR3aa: CASNRGTGEETQYF; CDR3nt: TGTGCCAGCAACCGCGGGACAGGGGAAGAGACCCAGTACTTC
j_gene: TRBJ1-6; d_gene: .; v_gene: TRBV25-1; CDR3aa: CASQRQYSPLHF; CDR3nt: TGTGCCAGCCAAAGACAGTATTCACCCCTCCACTTT
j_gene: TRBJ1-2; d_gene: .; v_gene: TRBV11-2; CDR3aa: CASSLDLADYGYTF; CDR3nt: TGTGCCAGCAGCTTAGATCTGGCGGATTATGGCTACACCTTC
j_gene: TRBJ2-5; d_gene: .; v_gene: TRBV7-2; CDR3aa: CASSLRDSGMTQYF; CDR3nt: TGTGCCAGCAGCCTCCGGGACAGCGGGATGACCCAGTACTTC
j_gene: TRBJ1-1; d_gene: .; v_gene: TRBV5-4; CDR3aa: CASNREGTEAFF; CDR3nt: TGTGCCAGCAACCGAGAAGGCACTGAAGCTTTCTTT
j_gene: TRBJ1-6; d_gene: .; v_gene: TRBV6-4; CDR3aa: CASSRQWGSPLHF; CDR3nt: TGTGCCAGCAGTCGACAGTGGGGTTCACCCCTCCACTTT
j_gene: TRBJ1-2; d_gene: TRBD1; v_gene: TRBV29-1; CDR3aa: CSTEQGAGGYTF; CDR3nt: TGCAGTACGGAGCAGGGGGCAGGGGGCTACACCTTC
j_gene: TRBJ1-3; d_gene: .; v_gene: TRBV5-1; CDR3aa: CASSGGNSGNTIYF; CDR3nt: TGCGCCAGCAGCGGAGGAAACTCTGGAAACACCATATATTTT
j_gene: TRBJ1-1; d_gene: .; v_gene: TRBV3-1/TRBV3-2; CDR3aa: CASSQTVAVTEAFF; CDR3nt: TGTGCCAGCAGCCAAACGGTAGCGGTCACTGAAGCTTTCTTT
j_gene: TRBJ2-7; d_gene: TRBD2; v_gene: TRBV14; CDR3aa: CASSQTSPVTYEQYF; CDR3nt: TGTGCCAGCAGCCAGACTAGCCCCGTTACCTACGAGCAGTACTTC
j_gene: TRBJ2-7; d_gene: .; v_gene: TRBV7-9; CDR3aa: CASSLAAGNPYEQYF; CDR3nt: TGTGCCAGCAGCTTAGCTGCAGGCAACCCCTACGAGCAGTACTTC
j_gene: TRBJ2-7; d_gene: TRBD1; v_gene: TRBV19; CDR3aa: CASTPGQGTYEQYF; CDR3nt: TGTGCCAGTACTCCGGGACAGGGGACCTACGAGCAGTACTTC
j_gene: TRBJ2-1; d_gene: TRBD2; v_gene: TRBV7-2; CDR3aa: CASIPGLAGYNEQFF; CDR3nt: TGTGCCAGCATCCCGGGACTAGCGGGTTACAATGAGCAGTTCTTC
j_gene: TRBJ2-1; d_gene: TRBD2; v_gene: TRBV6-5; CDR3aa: CASRNPGLAGLEQFF; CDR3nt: TGTGCCAGCAGAAACCCGGGACTAGCGGGGCTTGAGCAGTTCTTC